The rows below give T cell receptor beta chains drawn from one sample of a study of T cell responses to AZD1222 COVID-19 vaccine. Clones were sequenced by immunoSEQ multiplex PCR, and TCRdb holds only the in-frame ones, with some missing. The repertoire holds around 120,000 clones, about 90% seen once, with around 20% in the top ten. The material was peripheral blood, obtained on day 0 of MenACWY control vaccination. These TCRs come from an adult in good health. The conserved cysteine and the conserved F or W are not part of the CDR3 here.

v_call	j_call	cdr3_aa
TRBV27	TRBJ2-7	ASSSLSYEQY
TRBV6-4	TRBJ1-3	ASSDSTGGYGNTIY
TRBV10-1	TRBJ2-2	ASGASNTGELF
TRBV28	TRBJ2-7	ASIGTPRYEQY
TRBV28	TRBJ2-5	ASSRTVWETQY
TRBV7-9	TRBJ2-1	ASSLTDRENEQF
TRBV6-5	TRBJ1-2	ASRVTGTNYGYT
TRBV5-1	TRBJ2-5	ASSAGQQETQY
TRBV9	TRBJ1-6	ASSVEDSPLH
TRBV27	TRBJ2-1	ASSRPGTSIASSSYNEQF
TRBV19	TRBJ2-6	ASSMGRPSGANVLT
TRBV7-2	TRBJ2-1	ASSLDAGAYNEQF
TRBV24-1	TRBJ1-1	ATRGTGGNTEAF
TRBV24-1	TRBJ2-1	ATSDPSSGLPYNEQF
TRBV6-5	TRBJ1-2	ASSRGGDYGYT
TRBV19	TRBJ1-4	ASTPPFGDNEKLF
TRBV9	TRBJ2-7	ASSGGRAFEQY
TRBV2	TRBJ2-5	ASSEARGTETQY
TRBV9	TRBJ1-1	ASSVGPENTEAF
TRBV7-2	TRBJ2-6	ASSGPGLALSGANVLT
TRBV19	TRBJ1-1	ASSIEGQLSTEAF
TRBV27	TRBJ2-7	ATRDLVSYEQY
TRBV15	TRBJ2-7	ATSEGVDRIYEQY
TRBV6-6	TRBJ2-7	ASSYSRGEQY
TRBV5-4	TRBJ2-1	ASSLSSGTYNEQF
TRBV6-5	TRBJ2-5	ASSYAPGQETQY
TRBV18	TRBJ1-2	ASSPPRGRPGGYGYT
TRBV4-1	TRBJ1-1	ASSQAVGQGSAF
TRBV4-1	TRBJ2-3	ASSPELGDTQY
TRBV2	TRBJ1-6	ASSEQGRSGSPLH
TRBV5-1	TRBJ1-3	ASSSGRGNTIY
TRBV9	TRBJ1-3	ASSVGPGQSSGNTIY
TRBV19	TRBJ2-7	ASSYDRRSSYEQY